This TCR beta chain is drawn from a study of T cell responses to AZD1222 COVID-19 vaccine. V was cut by 0 bases and J by 6 bases, with 17 bases left in between. The CDR3 length is 16 residues. Germline CDR1 SGDLS, CDR2 YYNGEE. Assay: immunoSEQ multiplex PCR; the TCRdb copy retains only in-frame clones and omits some. The table lists approximately 150,000 clones, 85% to 95% of them singletons, with 0.7% to 0.9% in the top ten. The chain couples TRBV9 to TRBJ2-3, with a tentative D call TRBD1 (5 bases). This sequence was found in an adult in good health. The sequences come from peripheral blood, collected on day 0 of AZD1222 vaccination. The CDR3 DNA sequence: TGTGCCAGCAGCGTAGGTATCTCCCCCAGGGTCGATACGCAGTATTTT. It codes for CASSVGISPRVDTQYF. The full variable domain, in which reference TRBV9 and TRBJ2-3 provide the parts outside the CDR3, is DSGVTQTPKHLITATGQRVTLRCSPRSGDLSVYWYQQSLDQGLQFLIQYYNGEERAKGNILERFSAQQFPDLHSELNLSSLELGDSALYFCASSVGISPRVDTQYFGPGTRLTVL.